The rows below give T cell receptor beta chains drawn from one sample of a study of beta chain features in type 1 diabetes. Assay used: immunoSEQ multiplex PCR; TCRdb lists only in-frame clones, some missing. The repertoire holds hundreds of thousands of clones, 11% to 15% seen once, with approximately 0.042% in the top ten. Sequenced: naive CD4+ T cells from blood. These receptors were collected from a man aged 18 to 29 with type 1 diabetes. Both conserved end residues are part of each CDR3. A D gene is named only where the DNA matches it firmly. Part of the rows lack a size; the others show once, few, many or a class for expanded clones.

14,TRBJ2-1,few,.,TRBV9,CASSVAGGRGEQFF,TGTGCCAGCAGCGTAGCTGGGGGCCGTGGGGAGCAGTTCTTC
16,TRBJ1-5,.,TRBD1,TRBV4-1,CASSHPDRGTHQPQHF,TGCGCCAGCAGCCACCCGGACAGGGGAACGCATCAGCCCCAGCATTTT
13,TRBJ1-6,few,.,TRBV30,CAWGEGVSSPLHF,TGTGCCTGGGGGGAGGGGGTGAGTTCACCCCTCCACTTT
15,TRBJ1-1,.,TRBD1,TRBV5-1,CASSRQGAWDTEAFF,TGCGCCAGCAGCAGACAGGGGGCATGGGACACTGAAGCTTTCTTT
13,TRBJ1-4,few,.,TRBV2,CASSEDPPGELFF,TGTGCCAGCAGTGAAGATCCTCCAGGCGAACTGTTTTTT
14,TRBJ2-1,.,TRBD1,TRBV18,CASSLGTEANEQFF,TGTGCCAGCTCACTCGGGACAGAGGCCAATGAGCAGTTCTTC
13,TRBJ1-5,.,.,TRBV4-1,CASSGEARQPQHF,TGCGCCAGCAGCGGGGAGGCTAGACAGCCCCAGCATTTT
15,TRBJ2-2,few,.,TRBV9,CASSVVSGNTGELFF,TGTGCCAGCAGCGTAGTATCGGGTAACACCGGGGAGCTGTTTTTT
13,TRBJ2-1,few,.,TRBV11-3,CASSSGAVNEQFF,TGTGCCAGCAGCTCGGGGGCGGTCAATGAGCAGTTCTTC
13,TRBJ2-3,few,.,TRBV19,CASSISYLDTQYF,TGTGCCAGTAGTATTTCTTATCTAGATACGCAGTATTTT
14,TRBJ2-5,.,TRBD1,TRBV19,CASSPGDRGETQYF,TGTGCCAGTAGTCCCGGGGACAGAGGAGAGACCCAGTACTTC
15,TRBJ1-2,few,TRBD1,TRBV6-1,CASSGEDRLSWGYTF,TGTGCCAGCAGTGGAGAGGACAGGCTATCTTGGGGCTACACCTTC
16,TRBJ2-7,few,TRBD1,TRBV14,CASSQDVGQGAYEQYF,TGTGCCAGCAGCCAAGATGTGGGACAGGGGGCCTACGAGCAGTACTTC
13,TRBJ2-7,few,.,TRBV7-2,CASSIPGFYEQYF,TGTGCCAGCAGCATACCGGGGTTCTACGAGCAGTACTTC
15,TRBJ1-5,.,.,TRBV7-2,CASSQRGGHNQPQHF,TGTGCCAGCAGCCAACGGGGAGGACATAATCAGCCCCAGCATTTT